What follows are 29 T cell receptor beta chains derived from one specimen sequenced in a study of identical twins. Using its own MiXCR run on the 5' RACE reads, TCRdb lists one record per CDR3 protein. This table has a few hundred thousand distinct CDR3 sequences, 7.5% to 10% appearing once. In addition, the sample was reused for a study of yellow fever vaccine responses in identical twins.

Sequencing input: PBMCs. Every receptor here comes from a woman younger than 30 in good health.

This sequence joins TRBV28 and TRBJ2-7; 7 bases agree with TRBD1. This CDR3 is built from 11 residues. J was trimmed by 9 bases and V by 7 bases; bases with no gene match: 6. Germline CDR1 reads MDHEN; CDR2 reads SYDVKM. CDR3 region: CASIEQGRQYF. The CDR3 bases are TGTGCCAGCATCGAACAGGGGAGGCAGTACTTC. The whole variable domain, filled in from reference TRBV28 and TRBJ2-7, reads DVKVTQSSRYLVKRTGEKVFLECVQDMDHENMFWYRQDPGLGLRLIYFSYDVKMKEKGDIPEGYSVSREKKERFSLILESASTNQTSMYLCASIEQGRQYFGPGTRLTVT.

This clonotype was detected ten times or more. A junction end diverges from the germline sequence, so it may reflect a read error. The gene calls are TRBV6-1 and TRBJ2-7; possibly TRBD1 for D (5 bases). From germline, CDR1 is MNHNS and CDR2 SASEGT. The CDR3 has 12 amino acids. CDR3 sequence reads: CASSELGRAPFF. CDR3 nucleotides: TGTGCCAGCAGTGAGTTGGGCAGGGCCCCTTTTTTC.

The V call is TRBV4-3, the J call TRBJ2-4, with 10 bases lining up with TRBD1. This CDR3 contains 14 residues. CDR1 and CDR2 (germline): LGHNA, YSLEER. Trimming at V came to 4 bases and at J to 9 bases, leaving 6 bases not matched to a gene. For the CDR3, the DNA is TGCGCCAGCAGCCCTGGGACAGGGGTAACCATTCAGTACTTC. It encodes CASSPGTGVTIQYF.

This rearrangement joins TRBV10-3 to TRBJ2-7; 7 bases are shared with TRBD1. The CDR3 runs 14 residues. Germline CDR1 is ENHRY and CDR2 is SYGVKD. J was trimmed by 6 bases and V by 3 bases; bases with no gene match: 8. DNA for the CDR3: TGTGCCATCAGTGATAGGACAGGTATCGGCGAGCAGTACTTC. Its protein is CAISDRTGIGEQYF.

This clonotype was seen a few times. The chain employs TRBV7-9 and TRBJ1-1; D gene unclear. V was clipped by 4 bases and J by 7 bases, with 16 bases between them. The germline CDR1 and CDR2 sequences are SEHNR and FQNEAQ (reference sequence). The CDR3 spans 14 residues. This chain's CDR3 is CASSSGLSPHEAFF. The DNA of the CDR3 is TGTGCCAGCAGCTCGGGCTTAAGCCCCCATGAAGCTTTCTTT.

This clonotype was counted ten times or more. The V gene is TRBV20-1, the J gene TRBJ2-7; 7 bases agree with TRBD1. CDR1 DFQATT and CDR2 SNEGSKA come from the germline V gene (reference sequence). Trimming took 5 bases from V and 1 from J; bases not matched to a gene: 11. This CDR3 has 15 residues. DNA of the CDR3: TGCAGTGCTGTGTCACCTCGGACAGGTTCCTACGAGCAGTACTTC. Amino acid sequence: CSAVSPRTGSYEQYF.

In its sample, this clonotype was seen a few times. The rearrangement uses TRBV3-1 and TRBJ2-7, with TRBD1 identical over 8 bases. The trim removed 4 bases at V and 3 bases at J, leaving 8 bases unmatched. The CDR3 runs to 15 residues. Germline CDR1 LGHDT, CDR2 YNNKEL (reference sequence). CDR3 residues: CASSPRQGIVYEQYF. The CDR3 DNA reads as TGTGCCAGCAGCCCCAGACAGGGGATTGTCTACGAGCAGTACTTC.

This clonotype was seen a handful of times. This chain uses TRBV7-8 with TRBJ2-1; 10 nucleotides line up with TRBD2. The junction had 6 bases not matched to a gene; V was cut back by 1 base and J by 6 bases. From germline, CDR1 is SGHVS and CDR2 FQNEAQ. The CDR3 has 16 residues. In nucleotides, the CDR3 is TGTGCCAGCAGCTTAGAAGCGGGAGGGCTTCTCAATGAGCAGTTCTTC. This codes for CASSLEAGGLLNEQFF.

The J gene is TRBJ2-1, the V gene TRBV5-1; 12 nucleotides match TRBD2. V gave up 1 base and J gave up 5 bases; unmatched junction bases: 7. CDR3 length: 17 amino acids. The germline CDR1 and CDR2 sequences are SGHRS and YFSETQ. DNA for the CDR3: TGCGCCAGCAGCTTGCGGTCTAGCGGGGGGGCCGACAATGAGCAGTTCTTC. Protein sequence: CASSLRSSGGADNEQFF. The complete variable domain, with remaining parts taken from reference TRBV5-1 and TRBJ2-1, reads KAGVTQTPRYLIKTRGQQVTLSCSPISGHRSVSWYQQTPGQGLQFLFEYFSETQRNKGNFPGRFSGRQFSNSRSEMNVSTLELGDSALYLCASSLRSSGGADNEQFFGPGTRLTVL.

The chain is built from TRBV29-1 and TRBJ2-7; TRBD2 aligns across 9 bases. This CDR3 spans 14 amino acids. Trimming removed 6 bases from V and 3 bases from J; junction bases left unmatched: 9. Germline CDR1 is SQVTM and CDR2 is ANQGSEA. CDR3 bases: TGCAGCGTGATAGGGGTAGCGGGGGACTACGAGCAGTACTTC. Its translation is CSVIGVAGDYEQYF.

This clonotype occurred a few times. The rearrangement uses TRBV12-3 or TRBV12-4 and TRBJ2-2, with 7 bases fitting TRBD1. The CDR3 has 13 amino acids. The J segment lost 6 bases and the V segment lost 5 bases, leaving 3 bases of the junction unmatched. DNA for the CDR3: TGTGCCAGCAGTAAACAGGGGTCCGGGGAGCTGTTTTTT. The encoded protein is CASSKQGSGELFF.

The V call is TRBV5-5, the J call TRBJ2-1; D remains ambiguous. Between the trimmed V and J ends, which lost 2 bases and 9 bases, there was a span of 12 bases. CDR3 size: 13 residues. Germline V gene lookup returns CDR1 SGHKS and CDR2 YYEKEE (reference sequence). CDR3 protein: CASSLHLEGEQFF. CDR3 coding DNA: TGTGCCAGCAGCTTACACTTGGAAGGTGAGCAGTTCTTC.

This rearrangement joins TRBV3-1 to TRBJ2-1; 7 nucleotides match TRBD2. The CDR3 has 13 residues. Germline V gives CDR1 LGHDT, CDR2 YNNKEL (reference sequence). V was clipped by 10 bases and J by 6 bases; unmatched bases: 9. CDR3 sequence (DNA): TGTGCCATTCGGCGGGAGTCGGGCAATGAGCAGTTCTTC. Its protein is CAIRRESGNEQFF.

This clonotype showed up many times. The genes are TRBV27 and TRBJ2-7; D could derive from TRBD1 or TRBD2 (5 bases each). V was shortened by 3 bases and J by 5 bases, with 17 bases between the two germline ends. Germline-derived CDR1 and CDR2 are MNHEY and SMNVEV (reference sequence). CDR3 length: 15 amino acids. The CDR3 reads CASSFKPGPLNEQYF. CDR3 in DNA: TGTGCCAGCAGTTTCAAACCGGGACCACTAAACGAGCAGTACTTC.

This clonotype was seen ten or more times. The chain couples TRBV30 to TRBJ1-1, with D unclear. This CDR3 is 11 amino acids long. Germline V lookup: CDR1 GTSNPN, CDR2 SVGIG (reference sequence). Trimming left V 2 bases short and J 5 bases short, with 6 bases between. The CDR3 DNA reads TGTGCCTGGAGTTTGAGGACTGAAGCTTTCTTT. Residues: CAWSLRTEAFF.

The rearrangement links TRBV6-2 or TRBV6-3 to TRBJ2-2; perhaps TRBD1 as D (5 bases). Trimming shortened V by 7 bases and J by 6 bases, and 9 bases separated the two germline ends. Germline values: CDR1 MNHEY, CDR2 SVGEGT. The CDR3 spans 12 residues. CDR3 in amino acids: CASTLGPGELFF. In DNA form, the CDR3 reads TGTGCCAGCACCTTGGGGCCCGGGGAGCTGTTTTTT.

This clonotype has at least ten counts. The rearrangement uses TRBV5-4 and TRBJ1-1, with D hard to call. Germline loops: CDR1 SGHNT, CDR2 YYREEE (reference sequence). V was trimmed by 1 base and J by 4 bases, leaving 11 bases between them. The CDR3 contains 14 residues. CDR3 region: CASSLFSGSTEAFF. CDR3 DNA: TGTGCCAGCAGCTTGTTCAGCGGAAGCACTGAAGCTTTCTTT.

This clonotype was counted ten times or more. The rearrangement links TRBV30 to TRBJ2-2, with D uncertain. V lost 3 bases to trimming and J lost 6 bases, with 8 bases between them. Germline-derived CDR1 and CDR2 are GTSNPN and SVGIG (reference sequence). The length of the CDR3 is 12 residues. The chain's CDR3 is CAWSLRPGELFF. The CDR3 region has the DNA TGTGCCTGGAGCCTACGCCCCGGGGAGCTGTTTTTT.

CDR3 amino acids: CASSRAGTRNTDTQYF. CDR3 DNA: TGCGCCAGCAGTCGAGCCGGGACTCGAAACACAGATACGCAGTATTTT. The chain employs TRBV4-1 and TRBJ2-3; TRBD2 might be the D (6 bases). Trimming cost V 6 bases and J 2 bases, with 18 bases left between them. Germline lookup yields CDR1 MGHRA and CDR2 YSYEKL. CDR3 length: 16 residues.

The chain employs TRBV20-1 and TRBJ2-1, with D perhaps being TRBD1 or TRBD2 (5 bases each). The CDR3 loop spans 14 amino acids. The germline gives CDR1 DFQATT, CDR2 SNEGSKA (reference sequence). Trimming cost V 7 bases and J 6 bases, with 19 bases left between them. For the CDR3, the DNA is TGCAGTGTTTCTCAGCAGAGGGGTCGCAATGAGCAGTTCTTC. Translated, it gives CSVSQQRGRNEQFF.

This clonotype has ten or more counts. The rearrangement links TRBV7-9 to TRBJ2-1, with a weak D call TRBD1 (5 bases). V lost 5 bases to trimming and J lost 6 bases, with 20 bases between them. The CDR3 is 16 amino acids. Germline V gene lookup returns CDR1 SEHNR and CDR2 FQNEAQ (reference sequence). CDR3 in amino acids: CASSRPGQTRVNEQFF. The CDR3 DNA follows: TGTGCCAGCAGCCGACCAGGACAAACCAGGGTCAATGAGCAGTTCTTC. The full variable domain, rest sourced from reference TRBV7-9 and TRBJ2-1, is DTGVSQNPRHKITKRGQNVTFRCDPISEHNRLYWYRQTLGQGPEFLTYFQNEAQLEKSRLLSDRFSAERPKGSFSTLEIQRTEQGDSAMYLCASSRPGQTRVNEQFFGPGTRLTVL.

This clonotype occurred many times. The chain employs TRBV24-1 and TRBJ1-5; D is perhaps TRBD1 (5 bases). Trimming removed 2 bases from V and 4 bases from J, with 11 bases in between. CDR3 length: 15 residues. CDR1 and CDR2 (germline): KGHDR, SFDVKD. The CDR3 DNA reads as TGTGCCACCAGTGATTCGACAGTAGCTAATCAGCCCCAGCATTTT. This translates into CATSDSTVANQPQHF.

This clonotype was detected ten times or more. V is TRBV7-8 and J is TRBJ2-5; possible D gene TRBD1, 5 bases. The CDR3 sequence is 13 residues long. CDR1 is SGHVS, CDR2 FQNEAQ, per germline. With 3 bases removed from V and 2 bases from J, the gap between germline ends came to 7 bases. The CDR3 DNA reads as TGTGCCAGCAGCTTTGACAGACAAGAGACCCAGTACTTC. Translation gives CASSFDRQETQYF.

This chain joins TRBV7-2 and TRBJ2-5; 9 bases are shared with TRBD1. Germline V lookup: CDR1 SGHTA, CDR2 FQGNSA. Trimming at V came to 5 bases and at J to 7 bases, leaving 2 bases not matched to a gene. This CDR3 spans 12 amino acids. The CDR3 spells CASSRQGGTQYF. The CDR3 nucleotides are TGTGCCAGCAGCCGACAGGGGGGGACCCAGTACTTC. Combining the CDR3 with reference TRBV7-2 and TRBJ2-5 gives the whole variable domain GAGVSQSPSNKVTEKGKDVELRCDPISGHTALYWYRQSLGQGLEFLIYFQGNSAPDKSGLPSDRFSAERTGGSVSTLTIQRTQQEDSAVYLCASSRQGGTQYFGPGTRLLVL.

This clonotype came up many times. The J gene is TRBJ2-7, the V gene TRBV4-3; 9 bases are shared with TRBD2. Germline assignment: CDR1 LGHNA and CDR2 YSLEER. J was trimmed by 4 bases and V by 1 base; bases with no gene match: 5. This CDR3 comprises 15 residues. The CDR3 DNA reads as TGCGCCAGCAGCCAAGGGTCTAGCGGGATGTACGAGCAGTACTTC. It translates to CASSQGSSGMYEQYF.

The chain joins TRBV28 to TRBJ1-1; a weak D match, TRBD1 (6 bases). Trimming took off 6 bases at V and 5 bases at J, with 10 bases between the two ends. The CDR3 loop spans 12 amino acids. The germline V gene encodes CDR1 MDHEN and CDR2 SYDVKM. The CDR3 DNA reads as TGTGCCAGCAGCACAGGGTTGACTGAAGCTTTCTTT. It yields the protein CASSTGLTEAFF.

This clonotype was recorded many times. This chain connects TRBV5-4 to TRBJ2-1; 9 bases align to TRBD1. J was trimmed by 5 bases and V by 4 bases; bases with no gene match: 10. The CDR3 is made up of 16 amino acids. The germline V gene has CDR1 SGHNT and CDR2 YYREEE (reference sequence). The CDR3, as DNA: TGTGCCAGCAGCACGGGACAGGGCGGCTTCAACAATGAGCAGTTCTTC. Residues: CASSTGQGGFNNEQFF.

About this clonotype: This may stem from a read error, because a much larger clone lies one nucleotide away. The J gene is TRBJ2-3, the V gene TRBV5-5, with 9 bases aligning to TRBD1. Trimming at V came to 4 bases and at J to 5 bases, leaving 2 bases not matched to a gene. Germline CDR1 reads SGHKS; CDR2 reads YYEKEE (reference sequence). The CDR3 is made up of 13 amino acids. The CDR3 region has the DNA TGTGCCAGCAGCGGGGACAGGGAAGATACGCAGTATTTT. Encoded protein: CASSGDREDTQYF.

This clonotype was seen a handful of times. V is TRBV11-2 and J is TRBJ2-1; 7 nucleotides line up with TRBD1. The CDR3 is made up of 14 amino acids. Unmatched junction bases numbered 3, after V lost 0 bases and J lost 7 bases. Germline V lookup: CDR1 SGHAT, CDR2 FQNNGV. The CDR3 DNA is TGTGCCAGCAGCTTAGATGAGGGGGCGAATGAGCAGTTCTTC. Its protein is CASSLDEGANEQFF.